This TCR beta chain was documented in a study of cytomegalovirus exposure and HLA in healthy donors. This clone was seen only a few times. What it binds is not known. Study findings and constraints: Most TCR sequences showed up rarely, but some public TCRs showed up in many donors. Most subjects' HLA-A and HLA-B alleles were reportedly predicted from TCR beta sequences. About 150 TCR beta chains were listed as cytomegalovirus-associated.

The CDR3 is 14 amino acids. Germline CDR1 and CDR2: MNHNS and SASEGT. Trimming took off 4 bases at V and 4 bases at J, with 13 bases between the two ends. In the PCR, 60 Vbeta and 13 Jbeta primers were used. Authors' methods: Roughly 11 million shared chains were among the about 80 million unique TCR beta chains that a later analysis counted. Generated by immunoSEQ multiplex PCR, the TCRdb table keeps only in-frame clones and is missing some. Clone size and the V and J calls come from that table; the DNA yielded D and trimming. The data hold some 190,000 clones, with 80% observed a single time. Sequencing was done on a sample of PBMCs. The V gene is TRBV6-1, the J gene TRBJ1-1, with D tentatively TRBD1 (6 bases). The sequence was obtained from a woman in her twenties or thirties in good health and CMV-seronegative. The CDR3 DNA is TGTGCCAGCAGTGTCAGGGGTATGGGCACTGAAGCTTTCTTT. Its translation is CASSVRGMGTEAFF.